This TCR beta chain was sequenced for a study of T cell changes during pregnancy in multiple sclerosis (dated by TCRdb to 2018 to 2020). Regarding the study in general: The study looked at changes in the T cell repertoire across pregnancy in women with multiple sclerosis.

Libraries came from the immunoSEQ multiplex PCR assay. TCRdb mirrors the immuneACCESS table, restricted to in-frame sequences. Some clones are absent from its copies; in checked studies, under half trace to an unresolved V gene, and the reason for the others is unknown. This sample has 45,000 to 50,000 clones in its table, and under 95% of those were observed once. The ten largest clones capture around 5.5% of the sample. This clone showed up just once. What antigen it recognizes has not been identified. No clone much larger than this one lies a single base away; base qualities are absent. Here the sequenced sample was CD8+ T cells from peripheral blood mononuclear cells, taken before pregnancy. This receptor was obtained from a female donor with multiple sclerosis, enrolled in a pregnancy study.

The CDR3 protein is CASSHDRDYNQPQHF. The nucleotides read TGCGCCAGCAGCCACGACAGGGATTACAATCAGCCCCAGCATTTT. The sequence is built from TRBV4-3 and TRBJ1-5, with 7 central nucleotides matching TRBD1. V has 3 bases trimmed and J has 3 bases trimmed; junction bases matching no gene number 5. CDR3 length: 15 amino acids, cysteine to phenylalanine. The DNA shown is the 45-base CDR3, in frame from base 1. Via the germline V gene, CDR1 is LGHNA and CDR2 YSLEER.